This entry lists 12 T cell receptor beta chains sequenced from one sample in a study of post-analysis software for immune sequencing data. These TCRs are of unknown antigen specificity. Unique molecular identifiers had been added to the TCR beta cDNA libraries. TCRdb passed the PCR reads through MiXCR, listing each CDR3 protein once. The sample lists 650,000 to 850,000 distinct CDR3 sequences, roughly half occurring once. Points from the study as a whole: Patients showed TRBV5-6, TRBV5-1 and TRBV20-1 among five TRBV segments more frequent than in controls.

Sequencing was performed on blood. Receptors originate from a girl aged 10-17 years with multiple sclerosis.

This clonotype was detected only once. The V and J genes are TRBV5-1 and TRBJ2-3; D is undetermined. From germline, CDR1 is SGHRS and CDR2 YFSETQ. V was shortened by 3 bases and J by 0 bases, with 11 bases between the two germline ends. CDR3 length: 15 residues. In DNA, the CDR3 is TGCGCCAGCAGCTCGCGGCAGGCAAGCACAGATACGCAGTATTTT. As protein: CASSSRQASTDTQYF. The full variable domain, in which reference TRBV5-1 and TRBJ2-3 provide the parts outside the CDR3, is KAGVTQTPRYLIKTRGQQVTLSCSPISGHRSVSWYQQTPGQGLQFLFEYFSETQRNKGNFPGRFSGRQFSNSRSEMNVSTLELGDSALYLCASSSRQASTDTQYFGPGTRLTVL.

The rearrangement joins TRBV3-1 to TRBJ2-7, with 8 positions matching TRBD2. CDR1 is LGHDT and CDR2 is YNNKEL in the germline V gene (reference sequence). This CDR3 is 14 amino acids long. The V segment lost 6 bases and the J segment 3 bases; nucleotides outside the gene matches: 7. The CDR3 DNA reads as TGTGCCAGCAGACCAACCGGGACTAGCTACGAGCAGTACTTC. This translates into CASRPTGTSYEQYF.

The chain links TRBV4-1 to TRBJ2-3; TRBD2 aligns across 7 bases. Germline values: CDR1 MGHRA, CDR2 YSYEKL. V was clipped by 1 base and J by 4 bases; unmatched bases: 11. CDR3 size: 17 residues. The CDR3 DNA sequence: TGCGCCAGCAGCCAAGTGGTCCAGCGGGAAGGACCAGATACGCAGTATTTT. Translating gives CASSQVVQREGPDTQYF.

As to this clonotype: Compared with germline, one end of the junction differs, possibly owing to a read error. The V gene is TRBV5-1, the J gene TRBJ1-6, with D possibly matching TRBD1 (5 bases). The CDR3 has 13 residues. Per the germline V gene, CDR1 is SGHRS and CDR2 is YFSETQ. This CDR3 reads CASSSDRGAPPHF. CDR3 nucleotides: TGCGCCAGCAGCTCCGACAGAGGGGCACCCCCCCACTTT.

By share of the sample, this clonotype is medium-sized. This chain connects TRBV2 to TRBJ2-3; D may match TRBD1 or TRBD2 (5 bases each). The V end was cut by 7 bases, the J end by 6 bases, with 17 bases between. The CDR3 runs to 14 residues. Germline CDR1 reads SNHLY; CDR2 reads FYNNEI. The CDR3 protein is CASKRDGTLDTQYF. The CDR3 DNA is TGTGCCAGCAAAAGGGACGGGACGTTGGATACGCAGTATTTT.

The CDR3 region is CASSDGPGQGAVEQFF. The CDR3 DNA reads TGTGCCAGCAGCGACGGACCGGGACAGGGGGCGGTTGAGCAGTTCTTC. The V and J genes are TRBV7-7 and TRBJ2-5; 12 bases map to TRBD1. The DNA end is more similar to TRBJ2-1, so the J call may be wrong. The CDR3 runs to 16 residues. Per germline, CDR1 SSHAT and CDR2 FNYEAQ (reference sequence).

The V and J genes are TRBV4-1 and TRBJ2-3, with 7 bases matching TRBD1. The CDR3 covers 16 residues. The V and J ends lost 3 bases and 5 bases, in that order; junction bases with no gene match: 11. Germline V gene data show CDR1 as MGHRA and CDR2 as YSYEKL. CDR3 nucleotide sequence: TGCGCCAGCAGCCATGTACCGGGACAGAGAGGAGATACGCAGTATTTT. It is translated as CASSHVPGQRGDTQYF.

This clonotype was seen repeatedly, ten times or more. The chain is built from TRBV20-1 and TRBJ2-3; 7 nucleotides align to TRBD1. Germline assignment: CDR1 DFQATT and CDR2 SNEGSKA (reference sequence). J lost 10 bases, V lost 3 bases, and 10 bases had no gene match. CDR3 length: 13 amino acids. The CDR3 DNA is TGCAGTGCTAGTAGAGGGGGCTCAAGTGCGCAGTATTTT. Protein product: CSASRGGSSAQYF.

This clonotype was counted many times. The chain has TRBV29-1 and TRBJ1-2; D is possibly TRBD1 (5 bases). Germline V gene data show CDR1 as SQVTM and CDR2 as ANQGSEA. Trimming removed 1 base from V and 5 bases from J, with 11 bases in between. This CDR3 comprises 13 residues. Written as DNA, the CDR3 is TGCAGCGTTGAAGGGGGCGAGAATTATGGCTACACCTTC. Amino acid sequence: CSVEGGENYGYTF.

This clonotype was picked up one time. The chain has TRBV10-3 and TRBJ2-1; 11 bases map to TRBD2. The CDR3 length is 14 residues. Germline values: CDR1 ENHRY, CDR2 SYGVKD. V was pared by 6 bases and J by 9 bases, with 7 bases of the junction left unmatched. CDR3 in amino acids: CAIRGSGGGIEQFF. In DNA form, the CDR3 reads TGTGCCATCAGGGGTAGCGGGGGGGGCATTGAGCAGTTCTTC.

The CDR3 spells CSVETGSYEQYF. DNA for the CDR3: TGCAGCGTTGAAACAGGATCCTACGAGCAGTACTTC. This rearrangement joins TRBV29-1 to TRBJ2-7; possibly TRBD1 for D (5 bases). The CDR3 runs 12 residues. Looked up from germline, CDR1 is SQVTM and CDR2 is ANQGSEA. V was trimmed by 2 bases and J by 1 base, leaving 6 bases between them.

The chain has TRBV5-1 and TRBJ2-1; D may be TRBD2 (6 bases). Trimming cost V 0 bases and J 2 bases, with 15 bases left between them. The germline V gene encodes CDR1 SGHRS and CDR2 YFSETQ. This CDR3 spans 17 amino acids. The DNA of the CDR3 is TGCGCCAGCAGCTTGGGATTGATGGTAGCGGCCTACAATGAGCAGTTCTTC. Its protein product is CASSLGLMVAAYNEQFF.